This T cell receptor beta chain was captured by sequencing in a study of OX40 agonist ivuxolimab in advanced cancers. About the study: Every 2 weeks, patients got intravenous ivuxolimab at one of six dose levels (0.01-10 mg/kg). Study-level findings and limits: In the 0.1 to 3.0 mg/kg range, CD4+ and CD8+ blood T cells had expanded clonally by week 6.

Details on this clone: Its antigen is unidentified.

The germline gives CDR1 SGHTS, CDR2 YDEGEE. Trimming removed 4 bases at V and 0 bases at J, with 11 bases between. CDR3 size: 15 residues. Patients with autoimmune history or systemic immunosuppression were excluded. Profiling relied on immunoSEQ multiplex PCR, and the TCRdb table lists in-frame clones only, not all of them. The sample lists tens of thousands of clones; around 91% were seen once. This material consisted of CD4+ or CD8+ T cells sorted from blood, taken in a trial of the OX40 agonist ivuxolimab. This TCR came from an adult with an advanced solid tumor such as melanoma, head and neck, liver or kidney cancer. V is TRBV5-8 and J is TRBJ1-3; D is unresolved. The CDR3 sequence is CASSRQLFSGNTIYF. As DNA, the CDR3 is TGTGCCAGCAGCCGGCAGCTCTTCTCTGGAAACACCATATATTTT.